The rows below give T cell receptor beta chains drawn from one sample of a study of T-cell reconstitution after alpha-beta-depleted transplantation in children. TCRdb reanalysed the PCR reads using MiXCR and keeps one entry per CDR3 protein. Found here are 700,000 to 950,000 distinct CDR3 sequences, 15% to 20% of them singletons; the top ten hold roughly 5%. Sequenced here: PBMCs, mostly from graft donor cells, sampled 360 days after TCRalphabeta/CD19-depleted stem cell transplant. The origin of the receptors is a male patient between 10 and 17 years old who had a stem cell transplant for acute lymphoblastic leukemia, so the T cells may come from the graft donor. Each CDR3 is given with its conserved first and last residue. The D gene is left open where the match is weak. Expanded clones are given a class, and other clones once, few, many or no size at all.

v_call	d_call	clone_size	j_call	cdr3_nt	cdr3_aa
TRBV9	-	few	TRBJ2-3	TGTGCCAGCAGCGTTCCAGGAACAAGCACAGATACGCAGTATTTT	CASSVPGTSTDTQYF
TRBV27	TRBD2	-	TRBJ2-3	TGTGCCAGCAGTCCCCAGCTAGCGGGAGTCAATACGCAGTATTTT	CASSPQLAGVNTQYF
TRBV10-3	TRBD1	-	TRBJ1-5	TGTGCCATCAGTGTCGACAGGGATCAGCCCCAGCATTTT	CAISVDRDQPQHF
TRBV7-6	-	-	TRBJ2-5	TGTGCCAGCAGCTTAGGCCGCCGATCCCCCTTACTCGAGACCCAGTACTTC	CASSLGRRSPLLETQYF
TRBV7-2	TRBD2	few	TRBJ2-1	TGTGCCAGCAGCATAGAAGGGACTAGAGTTAATGAGCAGTTCTTC	CASSIEGTRVNEQFF
TRBV7-3	-	-	TRBJ2-1	TGTGCCAGCAGCCGCAGTAGGGGGAAACCGGAGAATGAGCAGTTCTTC	CASSRSRGKPENEQFF
TRBV5-1	TRBD1	-	TRBJ1-1	TGCGCCAGCAGCCAGAACAGGGGAGGTGATGAAGCTTTCTTT	CASSQNRGGDEAFF
TRBV12-3/TRBV12-4	-	-	TRBJ2-7	TGTGCCAGCAGTTTTGGCCGGGGTGACTACGAGCAGTACTTC	CASSFGRGDYEQYF
TRBV24-1	-	few	TRBJ2-7	TGTGCCACCAGTGAGTCGGGAGTACGGTGGTACGAGCAGTACTTC	CATSESGVRWYEQYF
TRBV7-9	TRBD2	-	TRBJ2-1	TGTGCCAGCAGCCCGAGGTGGCAGGGACTACGGAATGAGCAGTTCTTC	CASSPRWQGLRNEQFF
TRBV2	TRBD1	few	TRBJ2-1	TGTGCCAGCAGTGGGTGGGACAGGGCTTCTCATGAGCAGTTCTTC	CASSGWDRASHEQFF
TRBV5-1	TRBD1	-	TRBJ2-7	TGCGCCAGCAGCTTGGGCATAAGGGACAGAAATGCCTACGAGCAGTACTTC	CASSLGIRDRNAYEQYF
TRBV6-2/TRBV6-3	TRBD1	few	TRBJ1-1	TGTGCCAGCGCCAGGGGGGCGTCTGAAGCTTTCTTT	CASARGASEAFF
TRBV4-2	TRBD1	-	TRBJ1-4	TGTGCCAGCAGCTCACGGACAGGGGGAAAAGAAAAACTGTTTTTT	CASSSRTGGKEKLFF
TRBV11-2	TRBD2	-	TRBJ2-1	TGTGCCAGCAGCCCCTTTGGGACTAGCGGGAGGGCCGATGAGCAGTTCTTC	CASSPFGTSGRADEQFF
TRBV7-3	-	few	TRBJ1-1	TGTGCCAGCAGGTCCGAGGGAGTGGGAACTGAAGCTTTCTTT	CASRSEGVGTEAFF
TRBV5-1	-	many	TRBJ2-2	TGCGCCAGCAGCTTGTGGGGGAAGGACACCGGGGAGCTGTTTTTT	CASSLWGKDTGELFF
TRBV12-3/TRBV12-4	TRBD2	many	TRBJ2-7	TGTGCCAGCAGTTTCCCGACTAGCGGCCTATTCGAGCAGTACTTC	CASSFPTSGLFEQYF
TRBV9	-	few	TRBJ2-2	TGTGCCAGCAGCGCCGATTTGGGGCCGCTTGCCGGGGAGCTGTTTTTT	CASSADLGPLAGELFF
TRBV20-1	TRBD2	-	TRBJ2-1	TGCAGTGCTAGAATCAGCGGGACGAACAATGAGCAGTTCTTC	CSARISGTNNEQFF
TRBV7-9	-	-	TRBJ2-7	TGTGCCAGCAGCTTACCCTTTACCTACGAGCAGTACTTC	CASSLPFTYEQYF
TRBV12-3/TRBV12-4	-	few	TRBJ2-7	TGTGCCAGCAGTTTTCTCTCGGGAACCTACGAGCAGTACTTC	CASSFLSGTYEQYF
TRBV6-1	-	few	TRBJ2-5	TGTGCCAGCAGTGAACAGGAGGGGGTACGGCGGGGACAAGAGACCCAGTACTTC	CASSEQEGVRRGQETQYF
TRBV5-1	TRBD1	few	TRBJ1-5	TGCGCCAGCAGCTTGGACGGGACAGGGCCCGGGCCCCAGCATTTT	CASSLDGTGPGPQHF
TRBV10-1	-	-	TRBJ2-7	TGCGCCAGCAGTGACCCTTTGGGGATTCGCGGGACAGCCCCCTACGAGCAGTACTTC	CASSDPLGIRGTAPYEQYF
TRBV4-2	TRBD1	few	TRBJ2-2	TGTGCCAGCAGCCGCCGTGGACGGCTTCCGGGACAGATATCGAACACCGGGGAGCTGTTTTTT	CASSRRGRLPGQISNTGELFF
TRBV20-1	-	-	TRBJ2-7	TGCAGTGCTAGAGATCGGGCGGGTCTCCCCTACGAGCAGTACTTC	CSARDRAGLPYEQYF
TRBV5-6	-	-	TRBJ2-1	TGTGCCAGCAGCGCCATCCGTGAGCAGTTCTTC	CASSAIREQFF
TRBV11-2	-	few	TRBJ2-2	TGTGCCAGCAGCCGCCTCGACTATCGGGAGCTGTTTTTT	CASSRLDYRELFF
TRBV20-1	TRBD2	few	TRBJ2-7	TGCAGTGCTAGTGAGACTAGCGGGACCTTAAATTTCTCCTACGAGCAGTACTTC	CSASETSGTLNFSYEQYF
TRBV11-1	-	-	TRBJ2-5	TGTGCCAGCAGCGAAGGCGCCGGGACTCAGTACCAAGAGACCCAGTACTTC	CASSEGAGTQYQETQYF
TRBV7-3	-	few	TRBJ2-5	TGTGCCAGCAGCGCAGACCTTTTAACCCAGTACTTC	CASSADLLTQYF
TRBV4-2	-	-	TRBJ1-2	TGTGCCAGCAGCCAAGTGGTGTCGAATGGCTACACCTTC	CASSQVVSNGYTF
TRBV5-1	-	-	TRBJ2-3	TGCGCCAGCAGCTTGATAGGAGCCCTGTTCACAGATACGCAGTATTTT	CASSLIGALFTDTQYF
TRBV5-4	TRBD2	-	TRBJ2-1	TGTGCCAGCAGCTGCAGGGGCTGTCAATCGGGACTAGCGACTACCTACAATGAGCAGTTCTTC	CASSCRGCQSGLATTYNEQFF
TRBV5-1	TRBD2	-	TRBJ2-1	TGCGCCAGCAGCTTCCCTTCACTAGCGGGATCCCTGAGTGAGCAGTTCTTC	CASSFPSLAGSLSEQFF
TRBV5-1	-	few	TRBJ2-3	TGCGCCAGCAGCTTGGTTACCGTTAGCGGCACAGATACGCAGTATTTT	CASSLVTVSGTDTQYF
TRBV5-6	-	-	TRBJ1-6	TGTGCCAGCAGCTTCAGGAATTCGTATAATTCACCCCTCCACTTT	CASSFRNSYNSPLHF
TRBV24-1	-	-	TRBJ2-7	TGTGCCACCAGTAGAGGGGACTACGAGCAGTACTTC	CATSRGDYEQYF
TRBV12-3/TRBV12-4	-	many	TRBJ2-5	TGTGCCAGCAGTTTTAGTCCCCAGGCACAAGAGACCCAGTACTTC	CASSFSPQAQETQYF
TRBV5-1	-	many	TRBJ2-1	TGCGCCAGCAGCCTTCCGGGTCAGGGCAATGAGCAGTTCTTC	CASSLPGQGNEQFF
TRBV5-1	-	-	TRBJ2-7	TGCGCCAGCAGCTTGGCCGCCCCGGGCCACGAGCAGTACTTC	CASSLAAPGHEQYF
TRBV7-9	-	few	TRBJ2-1	TGTGCCAGCCCTGGGGGCCTAGCGGAACTATCTCCCAATGAGCAGTTCTTC	CASPGGLAELSPNEQFF
TRBV6-1	TRBD2	-	TRBJ2-7	TGTGCCAGCAGCGAGAGACTAGCGGGAGCCTACGAGCAGTACTTC	CASSERLAGAYEQYF
TRBV29-1	TRBD1	many	TRBJ1-2	TGCAGCGGTAACACAGGGGTGGTCGATGGCTACACCTTC	CSGNTGVVDGYTF
TRBV2	TRBD1	few	TRBJ2-1	TGTGCCAGCAGACCGGGACAGGGGGTCTCGTACAATGAGCAGTTCTTC	CASRPGQGVSYNEQFF
TRBV12-3/TRBV12-4	TRBD1	-	TRBJ2-7	TGTGCCAGCAGTGAGGAAGCAGGGACAGTATCCTACGAGCAGTACTTC	CASSEEAGTVSYEQYF
TRBV4-2	TRBD2	few	TRBJ2-3	TGTGCCAGCAGCCAAGATCGTGCTAGCGGCCAAGATACGCAGTATTTT	CASSQDRASGQDTQYF
TRBV9	-	few	TRBJ2-1	TGTGCCAGCAGCGTAGTTAGCAACGGTGGATACAATGAGCAGTTCTTC	CASSVVSNGGYNEQFF
TRBV24-1	TRBD2	-	TRBJ2-1	TGTGCCACCAGCGGACAAGCGAGCGGGAGGGCCTCATACAATGAGCAGTTCTTC	CATSGQASGRASYNEQFF
TRBV5-4	-	many	TRBJ2-7	TGTGCCAGCAGCAATCACTGGGAGTTACAGAACGAGCAGTACTTC	CASSNHWELQNEQYF
TRBV20-1	-	few	TRBJ1-1	TGCAGTGCTAGAGATTGGTACTTTATAGCTGAAGCTTTCTTT	CSARDWYFIAEAFF
TRBV27	TRBD2	many	TRBJ2-7	TGTGCCAGCAGTTGGACTAGCGGTTACGAGCAGTACTTC	CASSWTSGYEQYF
TRBV7-9	-	-	TRBJ2-3	TGTGCCAGCAGCCGGGGAGATATGCAGTATTTT	CASSRGDMQYF
TRBV4-2	-	-	TRBJ1-1	TGTGCCAGCAGCCTGGAGGAATTGAACACTGAAGCTTTCTTT	CASSLEELNTEAFF
TRBV10-3	-	few	TRBJ2-7	TGTGCCATCAGTGAGTCGCGAGAGCAGTACTTC	CAISESREQYF
TRBV15	TRBD2	few	TRBJ2-2	TGTGCCACCAGCAGACACCCGGGACTAGCAACCGGGGAGCTGTTTTTT	CATSRHPGLATGELFF
TRBV7-9	-	few	TRBJ1-6	TGTGCCAGCAGCTTAGATGGGGAGACCCTCCACTTT	CASSLDGETLHF
TRBV11-3	TRBD2	few	TRBJ2-7	TGTGCCAGCAGCCCAACGGGACTAGCGGGTTCCGAGCAGTACTTC	CASSPTGLAGSEQYF
TRBV7-9	-	-	TRBJ2-7	TGTGCCAGCAGCTTGCCCGGGAGTTCCGAGCAGTACTTC	CASSLPGSSEQYF